This entry features one T cell receptor beta chain sequence. Antigen unknown. This record comes from a study of cytomegalovirus exposure and HLA in healthy donors. Study details: An earlier analysis found fewer than 140 million unique TCR beta sequences from 150 million to 200 million T cells.

Both 60 Vbeta primers and 13 Jbeta primers went into the PCR. Clones were read by immunoSEQ multiplex PCR, and TCRdb kept only the in-frame ones, dropping some. The sample yields 180,000 or so clones, over 70% seen once. Overall study findings and caveats: A later analysis revealed that TCR association rates differed between HLA loci, peaking at DRB1 and bottoming out at HLA-C. It was only CMV serostatus that was available as immune exposure information.

The germline gives CDR1 SGDLS, CDR2 YYNGEE. The length of the CDR3 is 15 residues. V was clipped by 3 bases and J by 1 base; unmatched bases: 3. Sequencing input: PBMCs. The TCR originated in a female donor in good health and CMV-seronegative. This chain uses TRBV9 with TRBJ2-3, with TRBD2 identical over 9 bases. In DNA, the CDR3 is TGTGCCAGCAGCGCCTTAGCGGGGGGCACAGATACGCAGTATTTT. This sequence encodes CASSALAGGTDTQYF.